These T cell receptor beta chains were read from a single sample in a study of blood T cell repertoires in COVID-19. Clones were sequenced by immunoSEQ multiplex PCR, and TCRdb holds only the in-frame ones, with some missing. The sample includes 60,000 to 80,000 clones, 84% of them seen just once. The sample comprised peripheral blood. Receptor source: a man in his forties or fifties with active COVID-19. Each CDR3 is given with its conserved first and last residue. The order of the fields is D gene, V gene, J gene, clone size, CDR3 protein, CDR3 DNA. The D gene is left open where the match is weak. Expanded clones get a size class; other rows say once, few or many, or leave the size out.

>TRBD1|TRBV9|TRBJ2-7|-
CAPEGQGFNEQYF
TGTGCCCCGGAGGGACAGGGGTTCAACGAGCAGTACTTC
>-|TRBV20-1|TRBJ2-1|-
CSASSGDEQFF
TGCAGTGCTAGCTCGGGAGATGAGCAGTTCTTC
>-|TRBV7-9|TRBJ2-7|-
CASSLDGSYEQYF
TGTGCCAGCAGCTTAGACGGCTCCTACGAGCAGTACTTC
>-|TRBV19|TRBJ1-4|-
CASAAGVGEKLFF
TGTGCCAGCGCGGCGGGGGTCGGTGAAAAACTGTTTTTT
>TRBD1|TRBV18|TRBJ2-7|-
CASSPDAGPGGGQYF
TGTGCCAGCTCACCAGATGCGGGGCCAGGGGGCGGGCAGTACTTC
>TRBD1|TRBV18|TRBJ1-6|few
CASSPNRGESPLHF
TGTGCCAGCTCACCAAACAGGGGAGAGTCACCCCTCCACTTT
>-|TRBV9|TRBJ2-7|-
CASSVDPGWADDYEQYF
TGTGCCAGCAGCGTAGACCCGGGATGGGCAGACGACTACGAGCAGTACTTC
>-|TRBV15|TRBJ1-6|-
CATSRDGQWDSPLHF
TGTGCCACCAGCAGAGATGGACAGTGGGATTCACCCCTCCACTTT
>TRBD1|TRBV5-1|TRBJ2-5|once
CASSSRTGSETQYF
TGCGCCAGCAGTTCGAGGACAGGGAGCGAGACCCAGTACTTC
>TRBD2|TRBV29-1|TRBJ2-1|-
CSVGPQKRGGRNEQFF
TGCAGCGTTGGTCCCCAAAAGCGGGGGGGCCGGAATGAGCAGTTCTTC
>-|TRBV10-3|TRBJ2-5|-
CAISVAYQETQYF
TGTGCCATCAGTGTAGCCTACCAAGAGACCCAGTACTTC
>-|TRBV11-3|TRBJ2-5|-
CASSLGTGREETQYF
TGTGCCAGCAGCTTAGGGACAGGGAGGGAAGAGACCCAGTACTTC
>-|TRBV20-1|TRBJ1-1|-
CSASTGTTEAFF
TGCAGTGCTAGTACAGGGACCACTGAAGCTTTCTTT
>TRBD1|TRBV7-2|TRBJ2-7|once
CASSLSGGSYEQYF
TGTGCCAGCAGCTTATCAGGGGGCTCCTACGAGCAGTACTTC
>-|TRBV11-2|TRBJ1-2|-
CASSLTGVGYTF
TGTGCCAGCAGCTTGACCGGAGTTGGCTACACCTTC
>-|TRBV12-3/TRBV12-4|TRBJ2-3|-
CASSFGGPDTQYF
TGTGCCAGCAGTTTTGGAGGGCCAGATACGCAGTATTTT
>-|TRBV7-2|TRBJ2-2|-
CASSPPGNTGELFF
TGTGCCAGCAGCCCGCCGGGGAACACCGGGGAGCTGTTTTTT
>TRBD1|TRBV12-3/TRBV12-4|TRBJ2-7|-
CASSPQGAGEQYF
TGTGCCAGCAGCCCACAGGGGGCGGGTGAGCAGTACTTC
>-|TRBV19|TRBJ2-7|-
CASSIGGQYPGEQYF
TGTGCCAGTAGTATTGGTGGACAGTATCCGGGCGAGCAGTACTTC
>TRBD1|TRBV11-2|TRBJ2-5|once
CASSTGTGTETQYF
TGTGCCAGCAGCACCGGGACAGGGACAGAGACCCAGTACTTC
>-|TRBV9|TRBJ1-1|once
CASSAVPPNTEAFF
TGTGCCAGCAGCGCAGTCCCACCGAACACTGAAGCTTTCTTT
>TRBD2|TRBV3-1/TRBV3-2|TRBJ2-1|once
CASSQDATSVDNEQFF
TGTGCCAGCAGCCAAGATGCGACTAGCGTCGACAATGAGCAGTTCTTC
>TRBD2|TRBV18|TRBJ2-7|-
CASSLLQSDSGRTYEQYF
TGTGCCAGCTCACTACTCCAGAGTGATAGCGGGAGAACGTACGAGCAGTACTTC
>-|TRBV7-2|TRBJ2-1|-
CASSLRRGTEQFF
TGTGCCAGCAGCCTACGTCGGGGGACTGAGCAGTTCTTC
>TRBD2|TRBV24-1|TRBJ2-5|-
CATSDSLAGGQETQYF
TGTGCCACCAGTGATAGCCTAGCGGGAGGCCAAGAGACCCAGTACTTC
>TRBD2|TRBV30|TRBJ2-1|-
CAWSVLLAGSRNEQFF
TGTGCCTGGAGTGTACTCCTAGCGGGGTCTAGGAATGAGCAGTTCTTC
>-|TRBV19|TRBJ2-2|-
CASSRSGRTGELFF
TGTGCCAGTAGTAGGTCCGGTCGCACCGGGGAGCTGTTTTTT
>TRBD1|TRBV5-1|TRBJ1-4|-
CASSSGGTRREKLFF
TGCGCCAGCAGCTCAGGGGGGACCCGGCGGGAAAAACTGTTTTTT
>-|TRBV7-6|TRBJ1-1|-
CASSRGGYGLNTEAFF
TGTGCCAGCAGCCGAGGGGGTTACGGGCTGAACACTGAAGCTTTCTTT
>TRBD2|TRBV28|TRBJ2-1|-
CASSLWGGTNEQFF
TGTGCCAGCAGTTTGTGGGGGGGGACCAATGAGCAGTTCTTC
>-|TRBV30|TRBJ1-2|once
CAWTSLGAGIGYTF
TGTGCCTGGACCTCATTGGGGGCAGGGATCGGCTACACCTTC